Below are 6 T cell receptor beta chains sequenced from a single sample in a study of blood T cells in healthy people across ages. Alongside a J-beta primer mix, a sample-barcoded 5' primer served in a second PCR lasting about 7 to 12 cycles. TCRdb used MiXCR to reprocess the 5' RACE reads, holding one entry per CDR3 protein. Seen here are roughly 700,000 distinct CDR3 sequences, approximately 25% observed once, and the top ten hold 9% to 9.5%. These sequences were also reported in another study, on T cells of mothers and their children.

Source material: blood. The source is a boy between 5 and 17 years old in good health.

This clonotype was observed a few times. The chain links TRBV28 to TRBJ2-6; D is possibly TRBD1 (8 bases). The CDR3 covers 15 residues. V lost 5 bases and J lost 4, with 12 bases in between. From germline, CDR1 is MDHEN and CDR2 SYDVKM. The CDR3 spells CASSTGGVGANVLTF. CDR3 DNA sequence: TGTGCCAGCAGTACAGGGGGGGTAGGGGCCAACGTCCTGACTTTC.

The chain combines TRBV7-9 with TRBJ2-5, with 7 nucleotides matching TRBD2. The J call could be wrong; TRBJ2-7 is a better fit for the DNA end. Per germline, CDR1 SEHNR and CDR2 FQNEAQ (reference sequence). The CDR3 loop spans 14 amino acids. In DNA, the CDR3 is TGTGCCAGCAGTACCGGACTAGTTACGTACGAGCAGTACTTC. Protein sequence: CASSTGLVTYEQYF.

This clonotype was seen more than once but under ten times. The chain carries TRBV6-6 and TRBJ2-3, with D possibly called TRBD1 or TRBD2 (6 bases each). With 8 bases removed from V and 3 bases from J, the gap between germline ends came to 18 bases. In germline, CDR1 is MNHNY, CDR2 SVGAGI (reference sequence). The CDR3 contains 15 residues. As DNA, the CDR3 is TGTGCCAGCCAACCCCGAGGGGGGCTAACAGATACGCAGTATTTT. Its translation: CASQPRGGLTDTQYF.

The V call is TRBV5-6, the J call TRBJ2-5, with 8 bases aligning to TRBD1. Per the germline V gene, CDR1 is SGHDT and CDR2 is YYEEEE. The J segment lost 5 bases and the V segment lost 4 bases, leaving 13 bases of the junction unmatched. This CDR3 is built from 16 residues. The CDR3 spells CASSRGTGGFLETQYF. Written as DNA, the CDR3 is TGTGCCAGCAGCCGAGGGACAGGAGGCTTTCTGGAGACCCAGTACTTC.

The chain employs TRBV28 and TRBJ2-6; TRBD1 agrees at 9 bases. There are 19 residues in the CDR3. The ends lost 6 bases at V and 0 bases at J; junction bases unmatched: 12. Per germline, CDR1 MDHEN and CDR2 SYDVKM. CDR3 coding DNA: TGTGCCAGCAGCCGACAGGGGGACGAACTCAGCTCTGGGGCCAACGTCCTGACTTTC. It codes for CASSRQGDELSSGANVLTF.

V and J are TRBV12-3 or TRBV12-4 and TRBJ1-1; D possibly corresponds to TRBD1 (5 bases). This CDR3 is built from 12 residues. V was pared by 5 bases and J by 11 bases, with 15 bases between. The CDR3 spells CASSPSGFDAFF. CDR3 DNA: TGTGCCAGCAGTCCCTCAGGGTTTGACGCTTTCTTT.